These 11 T cell receptor beta chains share one sample of origin, sequenced in a study of beta chain features in type 1 diabetes. The entirety of the isolated RNA underwent reverse transcription, so expressed TCRB transcripts were sequenced. Sequencing used immunoSEQ multiplex PCR; TCRdb keeps in-frame clones, though not all of them. The sample lists approximately 160,000 clones, approximately 10% occurring once. These TCRs are of unknown antigen specificity. Study-level results: Shorter TCRB CDR3s, moderately but significantly so, marked every one of the four CD4+ subsets in Type 1 diabetes patients.

The sample was central memory CD4+ T cells from blood. Receptors were obtained from a man aged 30-40 years with type 1 diabetes.

This clone was counted only a few times. Written as DNA, the CDR3 is TGCGCCAGCAGCCACCGGGACAACGAGGGAGATACGCAGTATTTT. This codes for CASSHRDNEGDTQYF. The chain employs TRBV4-3 and TRBJ2-3, with D tentatively TRBD1 (6 bases). V lost 3 bases and J 5 bases, leaving 15 bases between the germline ends. The CDR3 has 15 residues. CDR1 is LGHNA and CDR2 is YSLEER in the germline V gene.

The V gene is TRBV7-9, the J gene TRBJ2-1; D is undetermined. The CDR3 extends over 10 amino acids. CDR1 and CDR2 from the germline V gene are SEHNR and FQNEAQ (reference sequence). The V and J ends lost 8 bases and 5 bases respectively, with 4 bases between them. The CDR3 spells CASGNNEQFF. CDR3 DNA: TGTGCCAGCGGCAACAATGAGCAGTTCTTC.

On this clone itself: Other nucleotide sequences in the sample specify the same CDR3. The chain recombines TRBV28 with TRBJ1-2; D is ambiguous. Germline CDR1 is MDHEN and CDR2 is SYDVKM. The V end lost 6 bases, the J end lost 0 bases, and 5 bases lay between the germline ends. The CDR3 is made up of 12 amino acids. The CDR3, as DNA: TGTGCCAGCAGGTCAGCTAACTATGGCTACACCTTC. This translates into CASRSANYGYTF.

This clone was observed a handful of times. This rearrangement joins TRBV13 to TRBJ1-1, with TRBD1 matching 7 bases. The CDR3 runs to 14 residues. The V and J ends lost 1 base and 1 base, in that order; junction bases with no gene match: 0. CDR1 is PRHDT, CDR2 FYEKMQ, per germline (reference sequence). CDR3 nucleotides: TGTGCCAGCAGCTTAGACAGGGGGAACACTGAAGCTTTCTTT. Translating gives CASSLDRGNTEAFF.

The gene calls are TRBV7-8 and TRBJ2-2; 11 bases agree with TRBD2. The V and J ends lost 6 bases and 3 bases, in that order; junction bases with no gene match: 6. CDR1 is SGHVS, CDR2 FQNEAQ, per germline. The CDR3 loop spans 16 amino acids. The CDR3 spells CASRGSGRAYTGELFF. CDR3 in DNA: TGTGCCAGCAGAGGTAGCGGGAGGGCCTACACCGGGGAGCTGTTTTTT.

This chain joins TRBV6-1 and TRBJ2-5; 10 bases are shared with TRBD2. There are 14 residues in the CDR3. Germline-derived CDR1 and CDR2 are MNHNS and SASEGT. The V segment lost 2 bases and the J segment 7 bases; nucleotides outside the gene matches: 4. The CDR3 coding sequence is TGTGCCAGCAGTGAACTAGCGGGAGCGGGGACCCAGTACTTC. Its translation is CASSELAGAGTQYF.

This clone was detected a few times. This chain uses TRBV5-4 with TRBJ1-3, with D possibly matching TRBD1 (5 bases). The CDR3 has 14 residues. Trimming shortened V by 0 bases and J by 2 bases, and 6 bases separated the two germline ends. Germline V CDR1 and CDR2: SGHNT, YYREEE (reference sequence). The CDR3 DNA reads TGTGCCAGCAGCTTGGCAGGGACTGGAAACACCATATATTTT. Residues: CASSLAGTGNTIYF.

This clone turned up a few times. This chain connects TRBV4-3 to TRBJ2-1; 12 bases line up with TRBD2. Germline V gene lookup returns CDR1 LGHNA and CDR2 YSLEER. Trimming at V came to 0 bases and at J to 6 bases, leaving 6 bases not matched to a gene. CDR3 length: 17 amino acids. CDR3 region: CASSQDLLTSGSNEQFF. CDR3 in DNA: TGCGCCAGCAGCCAAGATCTTCTGACTAGCGGGAGCAATGAGCAGTTCTTC.

A few counts support this clone. The V gene is TRBV27, the J gene TRBJ2-3; 7 nucleotides agree with TRBD1. The CDR3 is 13 amino acids. From germline, CDR1 is MNHEY and CDR2 SMNVEV (reference sequence). The V gene end was trimmed by 4 bases and the J gene end by 5 bases; junction bases not matched to a gene: 3. The CDR3 loop is CASSYRGRDTQYF. The DNA for the CDR3 is TGTGCCAGCAGTTACAGGGGAAGAGATACGCAGTATTTT.

CDR3 bases: TGTGCCAGCAGGCTAGGTGGTGATACGCAGTATTTT. This translates into CASRLGGDTQYF. The chain recombines TRBV7-2 with TRBJ2-3; no clear D gene. Trimming shortened V by 6 bases and J by 6 bases, and 10 bases separated the two germline ends. Germline lookup yields CDR1 SGHTA and CDR2 FQGNSA. The CDR3 sequence is 12 residues long.

The chain's CDR3 is CASALGRGSYGYTF. The DNA for the CDR3 is TGTGCCAGCGCCCTCGGTCGGGGAAGCTATGGCTACACCTTC. This chain uses TRBV28 with TRBJ1-2; D gene unclear. The CDR3 is 14 amino acids. From germline, CDR1 is MDHEN and CDR2 SYDVKM. Trimming removed 8 bases from V and 4 bases from J, with 17 bases in between.